This TCR beta chain is from a study of CD8 T cells in Susac syndrome. The study sequenced TCR beta in blood CD8+ and CD4+ T cells. CD8+ and CD4+ T cells were negatively isolated; TEMRA cells were FACS-enriched. A quantity of roughly 0.5 to 1 ug RNA underwent reverse transcription using random hexamers. Across 54 Vbeta and 13 Jbeta, TCR beta CDR3 was amplified with immunoSEQ multiplex PCR. In TCRdb, the immunoSEQ multiplex PCR reads were re-called with MiXCR into one record per CDR3 protein. The sample yields almost 450,000 distinct CDR3 sequences, around 83% seen once. Germline CDR1 is SQVTM and CDR2 is ANQGSEA. Trimming at V came to 4 bases and at J to 4 bases, leaving 6 bases not matched to a gene. The CDR3 runs to 14 residues.

The chain recombines TRBV29-1 with TRBJ2-2; 7 nucleotides agree with TRBD2. Specimen: CD8+ T cells from PBMCs. The TCR comes from a human donor with multiple sclerosis. The CDR3 DNA reads as TGCAGCGTTGCGTCTAGCGGTCGCACCGGGGAGCTGTTTTTT. It is translated as CSVASSGRTGELFF.